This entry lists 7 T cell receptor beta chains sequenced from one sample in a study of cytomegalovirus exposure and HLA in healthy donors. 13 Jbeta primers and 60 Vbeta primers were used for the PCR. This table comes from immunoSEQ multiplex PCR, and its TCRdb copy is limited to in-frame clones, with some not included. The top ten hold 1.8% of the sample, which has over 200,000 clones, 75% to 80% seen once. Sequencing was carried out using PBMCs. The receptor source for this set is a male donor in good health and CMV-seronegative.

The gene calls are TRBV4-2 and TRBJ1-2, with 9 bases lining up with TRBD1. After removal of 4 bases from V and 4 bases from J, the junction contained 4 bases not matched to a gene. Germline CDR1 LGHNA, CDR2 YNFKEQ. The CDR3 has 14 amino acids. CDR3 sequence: CASSRGQGGYGYTF. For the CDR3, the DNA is TGTGCCAGCAGCCGGGGACAGGGCGGCTATGGCTACACCTTC.

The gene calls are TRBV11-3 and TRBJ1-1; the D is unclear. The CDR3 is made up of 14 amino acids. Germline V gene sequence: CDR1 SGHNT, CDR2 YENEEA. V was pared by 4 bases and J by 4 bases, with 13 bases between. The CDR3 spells CASSSSGVGTEAFF. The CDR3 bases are TGTGCCAGCAGCTCGAGTGGAGTGGGCACTGAAGCTTTCTTT.

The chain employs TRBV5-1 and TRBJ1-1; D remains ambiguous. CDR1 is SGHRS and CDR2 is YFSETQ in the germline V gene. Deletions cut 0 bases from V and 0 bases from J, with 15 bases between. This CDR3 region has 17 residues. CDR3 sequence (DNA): TGCGCCAGCAGCTTGGCCCCGTCCAGGATGGTGAACACTGAAGCTTTCTTT. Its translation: CASSLAPSRMVNTEAFF.

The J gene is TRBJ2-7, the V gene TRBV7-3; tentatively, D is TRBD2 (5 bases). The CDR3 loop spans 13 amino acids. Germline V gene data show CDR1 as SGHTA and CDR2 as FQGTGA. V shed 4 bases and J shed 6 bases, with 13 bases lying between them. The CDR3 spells CASSSSGGGEQYF. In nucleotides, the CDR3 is TGTGCCAGCAGCTCCTCCGGTGGAGGCGAGCAGTACTTC.

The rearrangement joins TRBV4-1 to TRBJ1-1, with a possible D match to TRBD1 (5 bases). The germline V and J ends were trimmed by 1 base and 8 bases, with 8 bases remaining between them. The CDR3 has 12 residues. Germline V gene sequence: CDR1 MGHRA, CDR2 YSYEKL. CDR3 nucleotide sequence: TGCGCCAGCAGCCAAGGCAGGGCCGAAGCTTTCTTT. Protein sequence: CASSQGRAEAFF.

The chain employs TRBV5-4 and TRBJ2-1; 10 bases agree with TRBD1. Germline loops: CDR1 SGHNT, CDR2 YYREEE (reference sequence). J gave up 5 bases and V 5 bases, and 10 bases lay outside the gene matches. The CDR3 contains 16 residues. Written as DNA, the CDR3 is TGTGCCAGCAGTCCCGCCGACAGGGGGCTTGACAATGAGCAGTTCTTC. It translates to CASSPADRGLDNEQFF. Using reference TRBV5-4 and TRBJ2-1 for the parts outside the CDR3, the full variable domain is ETGVTQSPTHLIKTRGQQVTLRCSSQSGHNTVSWYQQALGQGPQFIFQYYREEENGRGNFPPRFSGLQFPNYSSELNVNALELDDSALYLCASSPADRGLDNEQFFGPGTRLTVL.

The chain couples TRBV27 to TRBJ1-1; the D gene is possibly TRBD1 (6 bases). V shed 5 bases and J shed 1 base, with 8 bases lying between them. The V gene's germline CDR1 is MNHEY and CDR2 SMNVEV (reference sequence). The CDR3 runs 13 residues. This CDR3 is CASSLQGNTEAFF. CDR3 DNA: TGTGCCAGCAGTCTACAGGGGAACACTGAAGCTTTCTTT.